This entry lists 17 T cell receptor beta chains sequenced from one sample in a study of CD8+CD57+ T cells in acquired aplastic anemia. According to the study, genomic DNA was the template for TCR beta VDJ and CDR3 profiling. TCRdb passed the reads through MiXCR, listing each CDR3 protein once. The table includes about 180,000 distinct CDR3 sequences, 45% to 60% detected once. Previously, flow cytometry had revealed CD8+CD57+ cell expansion in the patients chosen for sequencing. The source material was sorted CD4+, CD8+, or CD8+CD57+ T cells (not recorded which) from PBMCs. These receptors were taken from a human donor with aplastic anemia.

This clonotype occurred once. The V and J genes are TRBV24-1 and TRBJ2-1; 11 bases fit TRBD2. V lost 3 bases to trimming and J lost 4 bases; unmatched junction nucleotides: 4. CDR3 size: 16 residues. The germline CDR1 and CDR2 sequences are KGHDR and SFDVKD. CDR3 loop: CATSDTTSGTYNEQFF. The CDR3 DNA reads TGTGCCACCAGTGATACGACTAGCGGGACTTACAATGAGCAGTTCTTC.

In its sample, this clonotype was seen many times. The chain employs TRBV5-1 and TRBJ2-1, with 7 bases that match TRBD2. V shed 2 bases and J 8 bases; nucleotides not matched to a gene: 13. Germline V lookup: CDR1 SGHRS, CDR2 YFSETQ. This CDR3 has 16 amino acids. CDR3 region: CASSFGLAVGIDEQFF. CDR3 coding DNA: TGCGCCAGCAGCTTCGGGCTAGCGGTGGGAATTGATGAGCAGTTCTTC.

This chain joins TRBV15 and TRBJ1-5; unclear D gene. This CDR3 region has 12 residues. Trimming removed 0 bases at V and 6 bases at J, with 3 bases between. CDR1 and CDR2 from the germline V gene are LNHNV and YYDKDF (reference sequence). In DNA form, the CDR3 reads TGTGCCACCAGCAGAGATAGTCAGCCCCAGCATTTT. Protein: CATSRDSQPQHF.

Worth noting for this clonotype: Possible read error: a much larger clone is one base away. The chain is built from TRBV12-3 or TRBV12-4 and TRBJ1-2; D gene ambiguous. The CDR3 loop spans 15 amino acids. The DNA for the CDR3 is TGTGCCAGCAGTTTAGGCGTCGGATCTAACTATGGCAACACCTTC. This gives the protein CASSLGVGSNYGNTF.

This clonotype has a single count. The rearrangement links TRBV5-4 to TRBJ2-2; 10 positions agree with TRBD1. The CDR3 is made up of 17 amino acids. V was clipped by 2 bases and J by 2 bases; unmatched bases: 6. Germline CDR1 and CDR2: SGHNT and YYREEE (reference sequence). The CDR3 region is CASSFLRDRGNTGELFF. The CDR3 DNA is TGTGCCAGCAGCTTCCTTCGGGACAGGGGCAACACCGGGGAGCTGTTTTTT.

This clonotype was picked up a small number of times. The J gene is TRBJ2-7, the V gene TRBV10-3; the D call may be TRBD1 or TRBD2 (5 bases each). This CDR3 has 14 residues. Germline V lookup: CDR1 ENHRY, CDR2 SYGVKD. Deletions cut 6 bases from V and 0 bases from J, with 12 bases between. As DNA, the CDR3 is TGTGCCATCAGGGGACGGCAGGACTCCTACGAGCAGTACTTC. Protein product: CAIRGRQDSYEQYF.

There are many counts of this clonotype. The gene calls are TRBV7-2 and TRBJ2-1; 7 bases match TRBD2. The ends lost 1 base at V and 1 base at J; junction bases unmatched: 1. The CDR3 runs to 15 residues. CDR1 is SGHTA, CDR2 FQGNSA, per germline. CDR3 sequence (DNA): TGTGCCAGCAGCTTAGGCGGGGGATCCTACAATGAGCAGTTCTTC. It yields the protein CASSLGGGSYNEQFF.

This rearrangement joins TRBV6-1 to TRBJ2-3, with 8 nucleotides matching TRBD2. Germline CDR1 is MNHNS and CDR2 is SASEGT. The CDR3 runs to 15 residues. Germline trimming cut 8 bases from V and 4 bases from J; bases unmatched to any gene: 11. CDR3 sequence: CASPDSGSPPDTQYF. The CDR3 coding sequence is TGTGCCAGCCCTGACAGCGGGAGCCCCCCAGATACGCAGTATTTT.

The rearrangement joins TRBV7-2 to TRBJ2-7; no firm D call. The germline V gene encodes CDR1 SGHTA and CDR2 FQGNSA. V lost 1 base to trimming and J lost 5 bases, with 3 bases between them. This CDR3 has 11 amino acids. The CDR3 nucleotides are TGTGCCAGCAGCTTAGTCCACGAGCAGTACTTC. Its translation is CASSLVHEQYF. The whole variable domain, remainder taken from reference TRBV7-2 and TRBJ2-7, is GAGVSQSPSNKVTEKGKDVELRCDPISGHTALYWYRQSLGQGLEFLIYFQGNSAPDKSGLPSDRFSAERTGGSVSTLTIQRTQQEDSAVYLCASSLVHEQYFGPGTRLTVT.

The chain recombines TRBV7-2 with TRBJ2-7; weak D call: TRBD1 (7 bases). The germline V gene has CDR1 SGHTA and CDR2 FQGNSA. The CDR3 sequence is 13 residues long. V lost 3 bases and J 7 bases, leaving 13 bases between the germline ends. CDR3 amino acids: CASSLGRGREQYF. CDR3 coding DNA: TGTGCCAGCAGCTTGGGCAGGGGGAGGGAGCAGTACTTC.

The rearrangement uses TRBV18 and TRBJ1-1, with 9 nucleotides matching TRBD1. Germline lookup yields CDR1 KGHSH and CDR2 LQKENI. CDR3 length equals 16 residues. With V trimmed by 4 bases and J by 0 bases, 6 bases remained unmatched. CDR3 DNA sequence: TGTGCCAGCTCACAGGGGACAGGGACAGTGAACACTGAAGCTTTCTTT. Protein product: CASSQGTGTVNTEAFF.

This clonotype was counted at least ten times. The V call is TRBV2, the J call TRBJ2-1; TRBD2 matches 12 bases. CDR3 length equals 17 residues. Looked up from germline, CDR1 is SNHLY and CDR2 is FYNNEI. V lost 7 bases and J lost 0; bases outside the gene matches: 7. The CDR3 loop is CASTLAGGPSSYNEQFF. The CDR3 DNA follows: TGTGCCAGCACGCTAGCGGGGGGGCCGAGCTCCTACAATGAGCAGTTCTTC.

This clonotype was detected a few times. It is likely a read error, because the conserved phenylalanine at the end of the CDR3 is missing. The chain employs TRBV6-1 and TRBJ2-7; 9 nucleotides match TRBD1. This CDR3 has 16 amino acids. V dropped 7 bases and J dropped 5; count of bases not matched to a gene: 15. Germline V gene data show CDR1 as MNHNS and CDR2 as SASEGT. The CDR3 spells CASTRFRTGVWHEQYY. The DNA of the CDR3 is TGTGCCAGCACTAGATTTCGGACAGGGGTATGGCACGAGCAGTACTAC.

This clonotype occurred a few times. The chain uses TRBV7-2 and TRBJ2-7, with 7 bases aligning to TRBD1. V dropped 6 bases and J dropped 1; count of bases not matched to a gene: 6. Germline V CDR1 and CDR2: SGHTA, FQGNSA. The CDR3 has 14 residues. The CDR3 DNA follows: TGTGCCAGCAGTCCCGGGACAGTATCCTACGAGCAGTACTTC. Protein: CASSPGTVSYEQYF.

The V and J genes are TRBV6-1 and TRBJ2-3; 10 bases are shared with TRBD1. With V trimmed by 3 bases and J by 1 base, 4 bases remained unmatched. CDR3 length equals 16 residues. Germline-derived CDR1 and CDR2 are MNHNS and SASEGT. This CDR3 is CASSERGTGGTDTQYF. As DNA, the CDR3 is TGTGCCAGCAGTGAGAGGGGGACAGGGGGCACAGATACGCAGTATTTT.

V and J are TRBV20-1 and TRBJ2-2; 7 bases map to TRBD1. The CDR3 is made up of 14 amino acids. Germline CDR1 reads DFQATT; CDR2 reads SNEGSKA (reference sequence). V dropped 5 bases and J dropped 5; count of bases not matched to a gene: 8. CDR3 bases: TGCAGTGCTTCCCGGACAGGTGGGACCGGGGAGCTGTTTTTT. As protein: CSASRTGGTGELFF.

This clonotype occurred a few times. The chain employs TRBV10-2 and TRBJ2-2, with D possibly matching TRBD1 (5 bases). CDR3 length: 12 residues. Germline CDR1 reads WSHSY; CDR2 reads SAAADI. The V end lost 7 bases, the J end lost 6 bases, and 9 bases lay between the germline ends. The CDR3 sequence is CASTTGPGELFF. DNA for the CDR3: TGCGCCAGCACAACAGGTCCCGGGGAGCTGTTTTTT.